Listed here is a single TCR beta chain. As yet, its antigen is unknown. This sample is drawn from a study of CD8 T cells in ankylosing spondylitis. Study-wide results and limits: Existing reports had already noted some motif variants in reactive arthritis synovial fluid and blood. Matched synovial fluid from ankylosing spondylitis patients was reported to be enriched for disease-linked clones. Researchers report that disease-linked clones proved CD8+ and relatively rare in peripheral blood. A TCR beta motif of eight highly homologous variants appeared characteristic of ankylosing spondylitis blood.

The TCR beta libraries were generated through quantitative 5'-RACE incorporating molecular barcodes. Each CDR3 protein gets one entry after TCRdb re-called the 5' RACE reads with MiXCR. The data contain around 770,000 distinct CDR3 sequences, 12% of them singletons. V lost 5 bases and J lost 4; bases outside the gene matches: 11. The CDR3 is 16 amino acids. CDR1 is SGHRS and CDR2 is YFSETQ in the germline V gene. The TCR originated in a male donor with ankylosing spondylitis. J is TRBJ2-1 and V is TRBV5-1; 8 bases are a match to TRBD2. The sequenced sample consisted of blood, either unsorted or a sorted T cell fraction (not recorded which). The CDR3 coding sequence is TGCGCCAGCAGACTGATAGCGGGGACCCTATACAATGAGCAGTTCTTC. This gives the protein CASRLIAGTLYNEQFF.